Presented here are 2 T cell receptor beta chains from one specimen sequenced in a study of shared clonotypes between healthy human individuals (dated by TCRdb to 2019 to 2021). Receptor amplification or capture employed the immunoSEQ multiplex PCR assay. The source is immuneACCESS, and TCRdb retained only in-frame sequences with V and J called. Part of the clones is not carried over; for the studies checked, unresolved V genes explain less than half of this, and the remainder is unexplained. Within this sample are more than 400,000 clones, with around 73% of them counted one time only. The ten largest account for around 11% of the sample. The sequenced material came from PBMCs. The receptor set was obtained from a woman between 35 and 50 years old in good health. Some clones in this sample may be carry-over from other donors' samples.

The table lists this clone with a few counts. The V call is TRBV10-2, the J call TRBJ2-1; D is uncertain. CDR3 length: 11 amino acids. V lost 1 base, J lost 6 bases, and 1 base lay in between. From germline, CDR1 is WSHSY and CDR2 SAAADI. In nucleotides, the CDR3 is TGCGCCAGCAGTGAGTTCAATGAGCAGTTCTTC. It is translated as CASSEFNEQFF.

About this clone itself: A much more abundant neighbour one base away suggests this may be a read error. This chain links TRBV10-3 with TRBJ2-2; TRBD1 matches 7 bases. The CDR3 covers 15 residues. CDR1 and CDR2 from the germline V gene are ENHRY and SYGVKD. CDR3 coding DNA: TGTGCCATCAGTGAGGGGACAGCGAACACCGGGGAGCTGCTTTTT. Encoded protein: CAISEGTANTGELLF.